Below, one TCR beta chain is given with its context. The CDR3 runs to 15 residues. V gave up 1 base and J gave up 0 bases, with 5 bases separating them. CDR1 SGHKS and CDR2 YYEKEE come from the germline V gene (reference sequence). The data were taken from a study of blood T cell repertoires in COVID-19. Produced via immunoSEQ multiplex PCR; TCRdb's table is partial and in-frame only. The sample has around 190,000 clones; around nine tenths are singletons. The sample consisted of peripheral blood. The TCR was taken from a man aged 50-60 years with COVID-19, enrolled during active disease. The gene calls are TRBV5-5 and TRBJ2-6; D is unclear. As DNA, the CDR3 is TGTGCCAGCAGCTTGTTAAACTCTGGGGCCAACGTCCTGACTTTC. It translates to CASSLLNSGANVLTF.